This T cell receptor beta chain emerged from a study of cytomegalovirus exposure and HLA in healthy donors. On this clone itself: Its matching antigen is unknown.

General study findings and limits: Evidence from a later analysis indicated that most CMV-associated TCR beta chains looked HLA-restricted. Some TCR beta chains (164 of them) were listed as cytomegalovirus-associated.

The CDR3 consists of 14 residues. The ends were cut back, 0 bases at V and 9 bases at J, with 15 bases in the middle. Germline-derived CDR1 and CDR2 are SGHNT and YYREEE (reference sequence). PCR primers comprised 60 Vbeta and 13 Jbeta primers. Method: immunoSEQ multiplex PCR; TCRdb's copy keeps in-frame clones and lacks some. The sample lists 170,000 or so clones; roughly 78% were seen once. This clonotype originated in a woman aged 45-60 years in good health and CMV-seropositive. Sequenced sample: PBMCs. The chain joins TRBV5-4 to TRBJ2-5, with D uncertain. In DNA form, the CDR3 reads TGTGCCAGCAGCTTGGATGTAGTCACGGCGGCCCAGTACTTC. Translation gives CASSLDVVTAAQYF.